A single sample is the source of the 20 T cell receptor beta chains below, sequenced in a study of T-cell reconstitution after alpha-beta-depleted transplantation in children. A library of TCRbeta sequences, prepared with unique molecular identifiers, was generated. Via MiXCR, TCRdb re-called the PCR reads, giving one row per CDR3 protein. The sample consists of around 600,000 distinct CDR3 sequences, around a sixth of them appearing once. The specimen was PBMCs from the stem cell graft donor, collected from the stem cell graft. The receptors were gathered from a human donor who donated a stem cell graft to a child with acute myeloid leukemia.

In this sample, this clonotype turned up many times. The chain couples TRBV12-3 or TRBV12-4 to TRBJ1-5, with D unresolved. This CDR3 has 14 residues. The V end lost 3 bases, the J end lost 2 bases, and 8 bases lay between the germline ends. The CDR3 spells CASSFDQGNQPQHF. The CDR3 nucleotides are TGTGCCAGCAGTTTTGATCAGGGCAATCAGCCCCAGCATTTT.

This clonotype was found a few times. This sequence joins TRBV7-2 and TRBJ2-1; possible D gene TRBD2, 6 bases. Trimming pared 5 bases from V and 2 bases from J, leaving 19 bases between. Germline CDR1 and CDR2: SGHTA and FQGNSA. The CDR3 is 17 amino acids. DNA of the CDR3: TGTGCCAGCAGCGCAACACTAGCCCCAGCGGCCTACAATGAGCAGTTCTTC. It is translated as CASSATLAPAAYNEQFF.

This clonotype was detected a few times. This sequence joins TRBV25-1 and TRBJ2-1; D may be TRBD2 (5 bases). The ends were cut back, 3 bases at V and 7 bases at J, with 13 bases in the middle. The CDR3 runs to 14 residues. CDR1 and CDR2 (germline): MGHDK, SYGVNS. The CDR3 loop reads CASSEPLPGNEQFF. In nucleotides, the CDR3 is TGTGCCAGCAGTGAGCCCCTTCCGGGAAATGAGCAGTTCTTC.

The table lists this clonotype with a few counts. The chain uses TRBV7-2 and TRBJ2-2; 8 bases map to TRBD1. CDR1 SGHTA and CDR2 FQGNSA come from the germline V gene. The CDR3 spans 14 residues. J gave up 6 bases and V 6 bases, and 6 bases lay outside the gene matches. The DNA of the CDR3 is TGTGCCAGCAGACAACAGGGGGTGGCCGGGGAGCTGTTTTTT. Translating it yields CASRQQGVAGELFF.

This clonotype appeared many times. The rearrangement joins TRBV29-1 to TRBJ2-7; D call uncertain. CDR1 SQVTM and CDR2 ANQGSEA come from the germline V gene. The length of the CDR3 is 12 residues. Trimming stripped 5 bases from V and 4 bases from J, with 12 bases between. In nucleotides, the CDR3 is TGCAGCGTTAGGGTCGGCACTTACGAGCAGTACTTC. It translates to CSVRVGTYEQYF.

Note on this clonotype: A single base separates this from a much larger clone, so it may be a read error. The chain recombines TRBV20-1 with TRBJ2-5; TRBD2 agrees at 7 bases. This CDR3 contains 13 residues. Germline lookup yields CDR1 DFQATT and CDR2 SNEGSKA (reference sequence). CDR3 DNA sequence: TGCAGTGCTACGCGGGGGAAACAAGAGACCGAGTACTTC. Protein product: CSATRGKQETEYF.

This clonotype was detected many times. The chain carries TRBV7-9 and TRBJ1-4, with 7 bases matching TRBD1. The CDR3 has 16 residues. In germline, CDR1 is SEHNR, CDR2 FQNEAQ (reference sequence). After removal of 1 base from V and 3 bases from J, the junction contained 5 bases not matched to a gene. The CDR3 is CASSLGGQVSNEKLFF. CDR3 coding DNA: TGTGCCAGCAGCTTAGGCGGACAGGTGTCTAATGAAAAACTGTTTTTT.

The sample holds many counts of this clonotype. This rearrangement joins TRBV20-1 to TRBJ1-1; D remains unclear. The CDR3 sequence is 10 residues long. V lost 5 bases to trimming and J lost 7 bases, with 8 bases between them. Germline V lookup: CDR1 DFQATT, CDR2 SNEGSKA (reference sequence). Here the CDR3 DNA reads TGCAGTGCTGAGGCCGTTGAAGCTTTCTTT. Amino acids: CSAEAVEAFF.

This clonotype was seen at least ten times. The CDR3 sequence is CSARDGGSSETQYF. The CDR3 DNA is TGCAGTGCTAGAGACGGGGGGTCCTCGGAGACCCAGTACTTC. This chain joins TRBV20-1 and TRBJ2-5; TRBD2 matches at 7 bases. The length of the CDR3 is 14 residues. From germline, CDR1 is DFQATT and CDR2 SNEGSKA (reference sequence). V shed 0 bases and J 5 bases; nucleotides not matched to a gene: 6.

This clonotype appeared many times. The chain joins TRBV20-1 to TRBJ2-1; 11 bases fit TRBD2. Trimming at V came to 2 bases and at J to 3 bases, leaving 6 bases not matched to a gene. The germline gives CDR1 DFQATT, CDR2 SNEGSKA (reference sequence). The CDR3 is 16 residues long. Here the CDR3 reads CSARPPLAGDYNEQFF. As DNA, the CDR3 is TGCAGTGCTAGACCTCCACTAGCGGGGGACTACAATGAGCAGTTCTTC.

V and J are TRBV11-2 and TRBJ2-4; D may be TRBD1 or TRBD2 (5 bases each). CDR1 SGHAT and CDR2 FQNNGV come from the germline V gene. V gave up 4 bases and J gave up 0 bases, with 13 bases separating them. The CDR3 has 16 amino acids. The CDR3 bases are TGTGCCAGCAGCTCCCTGGGGGTGATAGCCAAAAACATTCAGTACTTC. It codes for CASSSLGVIAKNIQYF.

The V call is TRBV7-9, the J call TRBJ1-1; the D gene is possibly TRBD1 (5 bases). V was trimmed by 2 bases and J by 5 bases, leaving 18 bases between them. The CDR3 is made up of 16 amino acids. Germline V gene sequence: CDR1 SEHNR, CDR2 FQNEAQ (reference sequence). DNA for the CDR3: TGTGCCAGCAGCTTACCTGGGCTGGGGGTGGTTACTGAAGCTTTCTTT. It codes for CASSLPGLGVVTEAFF.

The sample holds a few counts of this clonotype. The J gene is TRBJ2-3, the V gene TRBV15; perhaps TRBD2 as D (5 bases). The germline CDR1 and CDR2 sequences are LNHNV and YYDKDF (reference sequence). The V and J ends lost 9 bases and 2 bases respectively, with 21 bases between them. The length of the CDR3 is 16 residues. This chain's CDR3 is CATSDGPPLNTDTQYF. The DNA of the CDR3 is TGTGCCACTAGCGATGGGCCCCCACTAAACACAGATACGCAGTATTTT.

This clonotype was recorded at least ten times. The rearrangement links TRBV27 to TRBJ2-1; a possible D gene is TRBD2 (5 bases). CDR3 size: 13 residues. The ends were cut back, 5 bases at V and 9 bases at J, with 14 bases in the middle. Germline CDR1 is MNHEY and CDR2 is SMNVEV (reference sequence). CDR3 bases: TGTGCCAGCAGTCTAGCAAGGGCCTCTGAGCAGTTCTTC. Protein product: CASSLARASEQFF.

This clonotype was seen many times. The junction shows a germline mismatch at one end, possibly a read error. This chain uses TRBV5-1 with TRBJ2-6, with D uncertain. The CDR3 extends over 13 amino acids. Germline CDR1 reads SGHRS; CDR2 reads YFSETQ. The CDR3 sequence: CASSLAGANVLTF. CDR3 DNA sequence: TGTGCCAGCAGCTTAGCTGGGGCCAACGTCCTGACTTTC. Supplemented by reference TRBV5-1 and TRBJ2-6, the full variable domain reads KAGVTQTPRYLIKTRGQQVTLSCSPISGHRSVSWYQQTPGQGLQFLFEYFSETQRNKGNFPGRFSGRQFSNSRSEMNVSTLELGDSALYLCASSLAGANVLTFGAGSRLTVL.

This clonotype showed up just a few times. The chain carries TRBV23-1 and TRBJ1-5; TRBD1 agrees at 9 bases. TRBV23-1 is sorted into the ORF group, with uncertain function. The CDR3 contains 16 residues. The J segment lost 6 bases and the V segment lost 4 bases, leaving 10 bases of the junction unmatched. CDR3 sequence: CASSPHRGPLSQPQHF. DNA for the CDR3: TGCGCCAGCAGTCCCCACAGGGGGCCGTTGAGTCAGCCCCAGCATTTT.

This clonotype was picked up many times. V and J are TRBV20-1 and TRBJ1-3; D gene unclear. Deletions cut 0 bases from V and 2 bases from J, with 11 bases between. CDR1 is DFQATT, CDR2 SNEGSKA, per germline (reference sequence). The CDR3 is 15 amino acids. In DNA, the CDR3 is TGCAGTGCTAGAGATCCCGTACCTCCTGGAAACACCATATATTTT. Translation gives CSARDPVPPGNTIYF.

In its sample, this clonotype was seen a few times. The chain recombines TRBV10-2 with TRBJ2-7; 7 bases map to TRBD1. Germline CDR1 reads WSHSY; CDR2 reads SAAADI. The CDR3 runs 13 residues. V was clipped by 6 bases and J by 6 bases; unmatched bases: 8. CDR3 in amino acids: CASRPGQSAEQYF. CDR3 DNA sequence: TGCGCCAGCAGACCGGGACAGTCGGCCGAGCAGTACTTC.

At least ten counts were recorded for this clonotype. Here the CDR3 DNA reads TGCAGCGTTGACGGTCAGGGGGCTAAGGATACGCAGTATTTT. Protein sequence: CSVDGQGAKDTQYF. The V gene is TRBV29-1, the J gene TRBJ2-3; 8 bases match TRBD1. The V segment lost 3 bases and the J segment 6 bases; nucleotides outside the gene matches: 8. The germline gives CDR1 SQVTM, CDR2 ANQGSEA. This CDR3 has 14 amino acids.

This sequence joins TRBV7-9 and TRBJ2-7; 10 bases fit TRBD2. With 5 bases clipped from V and 4 bases from J, the junction kept 8 bases outside the gene matches. This CDR3 contains 15 residues. Germline values: CDR1 SEHNR, CDR2 FQNEAQ (reference sequence). The CDR3 region is CASSDSGGASYEQYF. CDR3 sequence (DNA): TGTGCCAGCAGCGACAGCGGGGGGGCATCTTACGAGCAGTACTTC.